A single sample is the source of the 25 T cell receptor beta chains below, sequenced in a study of neurological immune-mediated disorders (dated by TCRdb to between 2017 and 2020). The library relied on 5' RACE. Instrument used: Illumina HiSeq 2500. Through fastp at Q25 and MiXCR, TCRdb rebuilt clones from the public reads, retaining in-frame beta chains. Identical CDR3 protein sequences are pooled into one entry, listed with their most common genes and DNA. Counted in this sample were roughly 62,000 distinct CDR3 sequences; 2% to 3% of them appeared once. Approximately 3% of the sample is held by the ten biggest clonotypes. The sequencing sample was made of PBMCs. The receptors derive from a man in his forties or fifties with multiple sclerosis.

This clonotype came up many times. This chain uses TRBV5-1 with TRBJ2-5; D remains unclear. Per germline, CDR1 SGHRS and CDR2 YFSETQ. CDR3 length equals 15 residues. V lost 4 bases and J lost 5, with 18 bases in between. CDR3 sequence reads: CASSLGSVRQETQYF. In DNA, the CDR3 is TGCGCCAGCAGCCTCGGATCTGTGCGGCAGGAGACCCAGTACTTC.

This clonotype was observed many times. This chain uses TRBV20-1 with TRBJ2-1, with 8 bases fitting TRBD2. CDR3 length equals 14 residues. Germline CDR1 DFQATT, CDR2 SNEGSKA (reference sequence). The V segment lost 6 bases and the J segment 6 bases; nucleotides outside the gene matches: 10. CDR3 residues: CSATQLGGANEQFF. The CDR3 coding sequence is TGCAGTGCCACACAACTCGGGGGGGCCAATGAGCAGTTCTTC.

This clonotype was counted ten times or more. This rearrangement joins TRBV11-2 to TRBJ2-2, with TRBD2 matching 11 bases. Germline loops: CDR1 SGHAT, CDR2 FQNNGV. The CDR3 is 16 residues long. V gave up 5 bases and J gave up 1 base; unmatched junction bases: 3. The CDR3 bases are TGTGCCAGCAGCCGCGGACTAGCGGGGAACACCGGGGAGCTGTTTTTT. The encoded protein is CASSRGLAGNTGELFF. The variable domain in full, completed from reference TRBV11-2 and TRBJ2-2, reads EAGVAQSPRYKIIEKRQSVAFWCNPISGHATLYWYQQILGQGPKLLIQFQNNGVVDDSQLPKDRFSAERLKGVDSTLKIQPAKLEDSAVYLCASSRGLAGNTGELFFGEGSRLTVL.

This clonotype occurred many times. The rearrangement uses TRBV20-1 and TRBJ2-7; 8 bases are a match to TRBD2. Trimming removed 1 base from V and 5 bases from J; junction bases left unmatched: 4. The CDR3 loop spans 13 amino acids. Germline V gene data show CDR1 as DFQATT and CDR2 as SNEGSKA (reference sequence). The chain's CDR3 is CSARGTSSNEQYF. CDR3 coding DNA: TGCAGTGCTAGAGGGACTAGCTCGAACGAGCAGTACTTC.

This clonotype showed up many times. The V gene is TRBV5-1, the J gene TRBJ2-3; D remains unclear. The V and J ends lost 4 bases and 2 bases respectively, with 8 bases between them. CDR1 and CDR2 from the germline V gene are SGHRS and YFSETQ. The CDR3 runs to 13 residues. In DNA, the CDR3 is TGCGCCAGCAGCCCTCAGATCACAGATACGCAGTATTTT. Translating gives CASSPQITDTQYF.

In this sample, this clonotype turned up a few times. At one of its ends the junction is not consistent with the germline gene, which may arise from a read error. The rearrangement joins TRBV10-3 to TRBJ1-5, with no clear D. Germline values: CDR1 ENHRY, CDR2 SYGVKD. The CDR3 sequence is 13 residues long. CDR3: CAITDGSNQPQNF. In DNA, the CDR3 is TGTGCCATAACGGACGGTAGCAATCAGCCCCAGAATTTT.

Only a few counts were recorded for this clonotype. A much bigger clone sits one base away, suggesting this may be a read error. The gene calls are TRBV20-1 and TRBJ2-6; D unresolved. The CDR3 covers 16 residues. Germline V CDR1 and CDR2: DFQATT, SNEGSKA (reference sequence). V lost 5 bases to trimming and J lost 0 bases, with 14 bases between them. CDR3 sequence (DNA): TGCAGTGCTCCTAACCAAGCCCGCTCTGGGGCCAACGTCCTGACTTTC. Its translation is CSAPNQARSGANVLTF.

This clonotype was seen at least ten times. The chain recombines TRBV12-3 or TRBV12-4 with TRBJ2-1; D unclear. V lost 4 bases, J lost 1 base, and 14 bases lay in between. The CDR3 is made up of 16 amino acids. The CDR3 is CASSSRWTRSYNEQFF. The CDR3 region has the DNA TGTGCCAGCAGTTCCCGGTGGACGCGTTCCTACAATGAGCAGTTCTTC.

This clonotype was counted ten times or more. V is TRBV5-1 and J is TRBJ1-2; D gene uncertain. V dropped 6 bases and J dropped 5 bases, with 11 bases sitting between them. Per germline, CDR1 SGHRS and CDR2 YFSETQ. The CDR3 spans 12 residues. The CDR3 region has the DNA TGCGCCAGCATCGGTGGGGATTATGGCTACACCTTC. It codes for CASIGGDYGYTF.

In its sample, this clonotype was seen many times. The chain has TRBV11-1 and TRBJ2-2; D gene ambiguous. The V and J ends lost 5 bases and 4 bases respectively, with 8 bases between them. The CDR3 runs to 13 residues. Germline CDR1 is SGHAT and CDR2 is FQDESV (reference sequence). CDR3 nucleotides: TGTGCCAGCAGCCGCTACAGCACCGGGGAGCTGTTTTTT. Its translation: CASSRYSTGELFF.

This clonotype has a count of ten or more. J is TRBJ1-1 and V is TRBV7-2; D ambiguous. V was trimmed by 3 bases and J by 0 bases, leaving 8 bases between them. The CDR3 is made up of 14 amino acids. The germline gives CDR1 SGHTA, CDR2 FQGNSA. The CDR3 nucleotides are TGTGCCAGCAGCTTCGGCCCCGTGAACACTGAAGCTTTCTTT. Translation: CASSFGPVNTEAFF.

The table lists this clonotype with many counts. The junction does not match germline at one end; this may be a read error. The CDR3: CASRLDAGRTDTQYF. The CDR3 DNA is TGCGCCAGCAGGTTGGACGCGGGTAGGACAGATACGCAGTATTTT. This chain connects TRBV5-1 to TRBJ2-3; D perhaps matches TRBD2 (5 bases). CDR3 size: 15 residues. Germline CDR1 SGHRS, CDR2 YFSETQ.

This clonotype came up a few times. This sequence joins TRBV29-1 and TRBJ2-2, with 7 bases matching TRBD1. This CDR3 region has 16 residues. With 4 bases clipped from V and 2 bases from J, the junction kept 10 bases outside the gene matches. Germline lookup yields CDR1 SQVTM and CDR2 ANQGSEA. The CDR3: CSVGGRGNRNTGELFF. In nucleotides, the CDR3 is TGCAGCGTTGGGGGCAGGGGGAACAGAAACACCGGGGAGCTGTTTTTT.

This clonotype came up many times. The V gene is TRBV20-1, the J gene TRBJ2-2, with D hard to call. V lost 1 base and J 1 base, leaving 1 base between the germline ends. This CDR3 is built from 12 residues. CDR1 and CDR2 from the germline V gene are DFQATT and SNEGSKA (reference sequence). The DNA for the CDR3 is TGCAGTGCTAGAGGGAACACCGGGGAGCTGTTTTTT. Translation gives CSARGNTGELFF.

This clonotype occurred many times. The CDR3 reads CASSQVGGAKYTGELFF. The DNA of the CDR3 is TGCGCCAGCAGCCAAGTAGGGGGCGCGAAGTACACCGGGGAGCTGTTTTTT. The chain uses TRBV4-3 and TRBJ2-2; 7 nucleotides align to TRBD1. Germline V gene lookup returns CDR1 LGHNA and CDR2 YSLEER. This CDR3 is built from 17 residues. V gave up 1 base and J gave up 3 bases; unmatched junction bases: 8.

This clonotype appeared many times. Compared with germline, one end of the junction differs, possibly owing to a read error. The chain joins TRBV6-1 to TRBJ2-1; the D gene is possibly TRBD2 (6 bases). The CDR3 spans 11 residues. Looked up from germline, CDR1 is MNHNS and CDR2 is SASEGT. The CDR3 spells CASGLAGRRLF. Written as DNA, the CDR3 is TGTGCCAGCGGGCTGGCGGGACGGCGCCTTTTC.

This clonotype was seen repeatedly, ten times or more. The V call is TRBV7-2, the J call TRBJ1-6; D unclear. The CDR3 sequence is 15 residues long. V lost 1 base to trimming and J lost 7 bases, with 11 bases between them. CDR1 and CDR2 from the germline V gene are SGHTA and FQGNSA. CDR3 protein: CASSLGGLLNSPLHF. CDR3 DNA sequence: TGTGCCAGCAGCTTAGGAGGCCTCTTAAATTCACCCCTCCACTTT.

This clonotype was seen ten or more times. This chain links TRBV12-3 or TRBV12-4 with TRBJ1-1; D is unresolved. Trimming stripped 4 bases from V and 1 base from J, with 7 bases between. There are 13 residues in the CDR3. The CDR3 protein is CASSWRGNTEAFF. The CDR3 DNA reads TGTGCCAGCAGTTGGCGGGGGAACACTGAAGCTTTCTTT.

This clonotype came up many times. The rearrangement uses TRBV20-1 and TRBJ1-4; D might be TRBD1 (6 bases). The V and J ends lost 1 base and 7 bases respectively, with 16 bases between them. The germline V gene has CDR1 DFQATT and CDR2 SNEGSKA (reference sequence). This CDR3 has 15 amino acids. Here the CDR3 reads CSARGGIQGPEKLFF. The CDR3 bases are TGCAGTGCTAGAGGAGGAATACAGGGCCCTGAAAAACTGTTTTTT.

In its sample, this clonotype was seen many times. The chain has TRBV20-1 and TRBJ1-2; TRBD1 agrees at 12 bases. The CDR3 loop spans 12 amino acids. J lost 8 bases, V lost 6 bases, and 4 bases had no gene match. From germline, CDR1 is DFQATT and CDR2 SNEGSKA (reference sequence). CDR3 sequence (DNA): TGCAGTGCGGGGGACAGGGGGCGAGGCTACACCTTC. It yields the protein CSAGDRGRGYTF.

This clonotype was found many times. The V gene is TRBV7-3, the J gene TRBJ2-1; D is unresolved. Germline CDR1 is SGHTA and CDR2 is FQGTGA. CDR3 length equals 13 residues. Trimming pared 3 bases from V and 6 bases from J, leaving 9 bases between. The DNA for the CDR3 is TGTGCCAGCAGCTTGTTAGGGTCCAATGAGCAGTTCTTC. Its translation is CASSLLGSNEQFF. Supplemented by reference TRBV7-3 and TRBJ2-1, the full variable domain reads GAGVSQTPSNKVTEKGKYVELRCDPISGHTALYWYRQSLGQGPEFLIYFQGTGAADDSGLPNDRFFAVRPEGSVSTLKIQRTERGDSAVYLCASSLLGSNEQFFGPGTRLTVL.

This clonotype showed up many times. J is TRBJ1-5 and V is TRBV27; D is unresolved. From germline, CDR1 is MNHEY and CDR2 SMNVEV (reference sequence). The V end was cut by 2 bases, the J end by 7 bases, with 12 bases between. The length of the CDR3 is 14 residues. The CDR3 DNA reads TGTGCCAGCAGTTTAGGGAGGGTAGGGCAGCCCCAGCATTTT. The encoded protein is CASSLGRVGQPQHF.

This clonotype was picked up many times. In DNA, the CDR3 is TGTGCCAGCAGCTTAAGTCTAGCGGGGTCTGAGCAGTTCTTC. Residues: CASSLSLAGSEQFF. The chain recombines TRBV11-3 with TRBJ2-1; 9 nucleotides match TRBD2. The CDR3 is 14 residues long. Germline loops: CDR1 SGHNT, CDR2 YENEEA. J gave up 9 bases and V 2 bases, and 5 bases lay outside the gene matches. The variable domain in full, completed from reference TRBV11-3 and TRBJ2-1, reads EAGVVQSPRYKIIEKKQPVAFWCNPISGHNTLYWYLQNLGQGPELLIRYENEEAVDDSQLPKDRFSAERLKGVDSTLKIQPAELGDSAVYLCASSLSLAGSEQFFGPGTRLTVL.

In this sample, this clonotype turned up a few times. The chain combines TRBV3-1 with TRBJ2-7; no definite D call. This CDR3 is built from 13 residues. Germline V gene lookup returns CDR1 LGHDT and CDR2 YNNKEL (reference sequence). Trimming shortened V by 2 bases and J by 7 bases, and 12 bases separated the two germline ends. The CDR3, as DNA: TGTGCCAGCAGCCAAAGTCCAGCCAAAGAGCAGTACTTC. It yields the protein CASSQSPAKEQYF.

This clonotype occurred many times. This chain joins TRBV28 and TRBJ1-4; 8 bases agree with TRBD1. Germline trimming cut 7 bases from V and 5 bases from J; bases unmatched to any gene: 6. The CDR3 is made up of 14 amino acids. From germline, CDR1 is MDHEN and CDR2 SYDVKM. CDR3 protein: CASTPTGENEKLFF. CDR3 nucleotides: TGTGCCAGCACCCCGACAGGGGAAAATGAAAAACTGTTTTTT. The full variable domain, with the rest looked up from reference TRBV28 and TRBJ1-4, is DVKVTQSSRYLVKRTGEKVFLECVQDMDHENMFWYRQDPGLGLRLIYFSYDVKMKEKGDIPEGYSVSREKKERFSLILESASTNQTSMYLCASTPTGENEKLFFGSGTQLSVL.